This T cell receptor (beta chain) derives from a study of control samples from healthy donors and cancer patients. Assay: immunoSEQ multiplex PCR; the TCRdb copy retains only in-frame clones and omits some. Of more than 95,000 clones in the sample, 75% to 90% are singletons; the top ten hold about 1.1%. Source material: PBMCs. This TCR was recovered from a woman between 50 and 59 years old with colorectal cancer.

As DNA, the CDR3 is TGTGCCAGCAGCTCCGGACAGGCCCTTTCTGTTGAGCAGTACTTC. Its protein product is CASSSGQALSVEQYF. The chain has TRBV7-9 and TRBJ2-7; 7 nucleotides agree with TRBD1. This CDR3 region has 15 residues. Germline-derived CDR1 and CDR2 are SEHNR and FQNEAQ (reference sequence). J lost 7 bases, V lost 4 bases, and 13 bases had no gene match.